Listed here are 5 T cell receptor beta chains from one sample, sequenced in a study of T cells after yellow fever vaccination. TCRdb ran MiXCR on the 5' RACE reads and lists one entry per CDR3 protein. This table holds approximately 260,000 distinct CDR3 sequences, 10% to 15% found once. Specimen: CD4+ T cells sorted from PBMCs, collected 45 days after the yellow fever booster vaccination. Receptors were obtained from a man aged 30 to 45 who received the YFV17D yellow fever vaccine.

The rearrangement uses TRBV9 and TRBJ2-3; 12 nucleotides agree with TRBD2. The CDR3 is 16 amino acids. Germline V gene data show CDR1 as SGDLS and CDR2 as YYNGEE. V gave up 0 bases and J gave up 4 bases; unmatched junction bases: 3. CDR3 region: CASSVALAGGSDTQYF. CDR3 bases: TGTGCCAGCAGCGTAGCCCTAGCGGGAGGGTCAGATACGCAGTATTTT. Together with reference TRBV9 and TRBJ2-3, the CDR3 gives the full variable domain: DSGVTQTPKHLITATGQRVTLRCSPRSGDLSVYWYQQSLDQGLQFLIQYYNGEERAKGNILERFSAQQFPDLHSELNLSSLELGDSALYFCASSVALAGGSDTQYFGPGTRLTVL.

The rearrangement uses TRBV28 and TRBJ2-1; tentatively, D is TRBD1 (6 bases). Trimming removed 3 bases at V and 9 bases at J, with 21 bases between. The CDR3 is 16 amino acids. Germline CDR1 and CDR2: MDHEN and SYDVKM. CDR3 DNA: TGTGCCAGCAGTTTCCGTCCCGGAGGACAGTCTGGTGAGCAGTTCTTC. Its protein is CASSFRPGGQSGEQFF.

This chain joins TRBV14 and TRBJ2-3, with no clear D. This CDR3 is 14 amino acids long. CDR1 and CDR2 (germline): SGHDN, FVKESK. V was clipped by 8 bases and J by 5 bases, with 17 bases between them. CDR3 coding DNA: TGTGCCAGCGGCCGACACCCCGGCGGAGATACGCAGTATTTT. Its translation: CASGRHPGGDTQYF. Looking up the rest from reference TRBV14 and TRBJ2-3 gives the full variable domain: EAGVTQFPSHSVIEKGQTVTLRCDPISGHDNLYWYRRVMGKEIKFLLHFVKESKQDESGMPNNRFLAERTGGTYSTLKVQPAELEDSGVYFCASGRHPGGDTQYFGPGTRLTVL.

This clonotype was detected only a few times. The CDR3 region has the DNA TGTGCCAGCAGCTTAGTAGATTCCTACAATGAGCAGTTCTTC. Amino acids: CASSLVDSYNEQFF. This sequence joins TRBV7-8 and TRBJ2-1; no definite D call. The germline CDR1 and CDR2 sequences are SGHVS and FQNEAQ. V gave up 1 base and J gave up 1 base, with 5 bases separating them. This CDR3 is 14 amino acids long.

The CDR3, as DNA: TGTGCCAGCAGCTCCGCCGAGCAGTACTTC. Translating it yields CASSSAEQYF. The V call is TRBV7-2, the J call TRBJ2-7, with no clear D. The CDR3 extends over 10 amino acids. V was shortened by 4 bases and J by 6 bases, with 4 bases between the two germline ends. Germline V lookup: CDR1 SGHTA, CDR2 FQGNSA. Full variable domain (outside the CDR3, taken from reference TRBV7-2 and TRBJ2-7): GAGVSQSPSNKVTEKGKDVELRCDPISGHTALYWYRQSLGQGLEFLIYFQGNSAPDKSGLPSDRFSAERTGGSVSTLTIQRTQQEDSAVYLCASSSAEQYFGPGTRLTVT.